Below are 22 T cell receptor beta chains sequenced from a single sample in a study of T cells in Graves' hyperthyroidism and ophthalmopathy. Amplification yielded TCR beta CDR3 regions, with RNA transcripts as the source. Primed by the HTBI set, a first-round RT-PCR was run on the TCR CDR3. TCRdb itself ran the multiplex PCR reads through MiXCR, one entry per CDR3 protein. Altogether under 350,000 distinct CDR3 sequences are present, around a fifth being singletons, with the ten largest covering around half. Sequenced input: blood. The receptor set was obtained from a woman in her fifties or sixties with Graves' hyperthyroidism.

The chain couples TRBV4-1 to TRBJ2-7; possibly TRBD1 for D (6 bases). Germline values: CDR1 MGHRA, CDR2 YSYEKL. The CDR3 is made up of 15 amino acids. The germline V and J ends were trimmed by 3 bases and 2 bases, with 14 bases remaining between them. Written as DNA, the CDR3 is TGCGCCAGCAGCCACCCCGTCAGGGGCGCCTACGAGCAGTACTTC. It encodes CASSHPVRGAYEQYF.

Many counts were recorded for this clonotype. The J gene is TRBJ2-7, the V gene TRBV7-6, with 9 nucleotides matching TRBD1. Trimming cost V 5 bases and J 3 bases; bases outside gene matches: 11. Germline CDR1 reads SGHVS; CDR2 reads FNYEAQ. CDR3 size: 16 residues. Here the CDR3 reads CASSPRGDRAGYEQYF. CDR3 DNA: TGTGCCAGCAGCCCGAGGGGGGACAGGGCGGGCTACGAGCAGTACTTC.

This clonotype came up many times. V usage is TRBV28 and J usage is TRBJ1-2; no firm D call. V lost 3 bases to trimming and J lost 6 bases, with 8 bases between them. Germline V gene lookup returns CDR1 MDHEN and CDR2 SYDVKM. The CDR3 runs 12 residues. This CDR3 is CASSLQVNGYTF. The CDR3 region has the DNA TGTGCCAGCAGTTTGCAGGTGAATGGCTACACCTTC.

This clonotype was counted at least ten times. The chain carries TRBV11-2 and TRBJ1-1; a weak D match, TRBD1 (6 bases). The CDR3 is 13 residues long. V was shortened by 5 bases and J by 7 bases, with 14 bases between the two germline ends. Germline V gene sequence: CDR1 SGHAT, CDR2 FQNNGV. The CDR3 reads CASSHSGGVEAFF. In nucleotides, the CDR3 is TGTGCCAGCAGCCACTCCGGGGGCGTTGAAGCTTTCTTT. Drawing the rest from reference TRBV11-2 and TRBJ1-1, the complete variable domain is EAGVAQSPRYKIIEKRQSVAFWCNPISGHATLYWYQQILGQGPKLLIQFQNNGVVDDSQLPKDRFSAERLKGVDSTLKIQPAKLEDSAVYLCASSHSGGVEAFFGQGTRLTVV.

The gene calls are TRBV5-1 and TRBJ2-2; D is uncertain. This CDR3 comprises 16 residues. Looked up from germline, CDR1 is SGHRS and CDR2 is YFSETQ. Deletions cut 0 bases from V and 5 bases from J, with 14 bases between. The CDR3 nucleotides are TGCGCCAGCAGCTTGGACGGCGGCGTGAAAACCGGGGAGCTGTTTTTT. It translates to CASSLDGGVKTGELFF.

This clonotype was recorded only once. Given a much more abundant clone one base away, this may be a read error. The chain carries TRBV2 and TRBJ2-7; 8 bases map to TRBD1. The CDR3 has 15 amino acids. The trim removed 5 bases at V and 6 bases at J, leaving 12 bases unmatched. In germline, CDR1 is SNHLY, CDR2 FYNNEI. CDR3 protein: CASSSSGGRGGEQYF. The CDR3 DNA is TGTGCCAGCAGTTCATCAGGGGGCCGGGGTGGCGAGCAGTACTTC.

The rearrangement links TRBV24-1 to TRBJ2-3; a weak D match, TRBD2 (6 bases). CDR1 and CDR2 (germline): KGHDR, SFDVKD. The length of the CDR3 is 18 residues. V was trimmed by 3 bases and J by 2 bases, leaving 20 bases between them. CDR3 region: CATSDRNQGGGATDTQYF. The DNA of the CDR3 is TGTGCCACCAGTGATCGGAATCAGGGAGGTGGGGCCACAGATACGCAGTATTTT.

The rearrangement joins TRBV12-3 or TRBV12-4 to TRBJ1-2, with D unclear. The CDR3 length is 13 residues. Trimming cost V 5 bases and J 3 bases, with 10 bases left between them. The CDR3, as DNA: TGTGCCAGCAGTAAAATCCGGGACTATGGCTACACCTTC. Residues: CASSKIRDYGYTF.

This clonotype was seen at least ten times. The genes are TRBV28 and TRBJ1-5; TRBD1 aligns across 11 bases. Germline values: CDR1 MDHEN, CDR2 SYDVKM. V was clipped by 7 bases and J by 2 bases; unmatched bases: 7. CDR3 size: 16 residues. The CDR3 sequence is CASMDRGRGGNQPQHF. The CDR3 nucleotides read TGTGCCAGCATGGACAGGGGGCGAGGCGGCAATCAGCCCCAGCATTTT.

This clonotype was picked up a small number of times. The chain has TRBV6-5 and TRBJ2-3, with D hard to call. V gave up 0 bases and J gave up 2 bases, with 3 bases separating them. Germline V CDR1 and CDR2: MNHEY, SVGAGI. There are 13 residues in the CDR3. The CDR3 spells CASSYSVTDTQYF. The DNA for the CDR3 is TGTGCCAGCAGTTACTCGGTCACAGATACGCAGTATTTT.

This clonotype appeared many times. This chain links TRBV20-1 with TRBJ2-5; 10 nucleotides align to TRBD2. V gave up 2 bases and J gave up 0 bases; unmatched junction bases: 9. The CDR3 spans 17 residues. CDR1 is DFQATT, CDR2 SNEGSKA, per germline (reference sequence). The CDR3 region is CSARPQRTSGYQETQYF. CDR3 DNA sequence: TGCAGTGCTAGACCACAACGGACTAGCGGTTACCAAGAGACCCAGTACTTC.

This clonotype was counted many times. This chain uses TRBV6-2 or TRBV6-3 with TRBJ2-1; 10 nucleotides line up with TRBD2. The V gene's germline CDR1 is MNHEY and CDR2 SVGEGT. V was clipped by 6 bases and J by 7 bases; unmatched bases: 9. The CDR3 covers 15 residues. The CDR3 region is CASSPSGRAANEQFF. For the CDR3, the DNA is TGTGCCAGCAGCCCCAGCGGGAGGGCCGCGAATGAGCAGTTCTTC.

Comment on this clonotype: Germline is not matched at one junction end, which may reflect a read error. The chain has TRBV5-1 and TRBJ2-5; D call uncertain. The CDR3 totals 13 residues. Germline CDR1 reads SGHRS; CDR2 reads YFSETQ. The DNA of the CDR3 is TGTGCCAGCAGCCCCCCCCGGGAAGAGACCCAGTACTTC. This codes for CASSPPREETQYF.

This clonotype was picked up a small number of times. The CDR3 coding sequence is TGTGCCTGGGGAAGGGGGCCCGTCTCCTACAATGAGCAGTTCTTC. It encodes CAWGRGPVSYNEQFF. This chain joins TRBV30 and TRBJ2-1, with 7 nucleotides matching TRBD1. The trim removed 5 bases at V and 0 bases at J, leaving 7 bases unmatched. The length of the CDR3 is 15 residues. The germline CDR1 and CDR2 sequences are GTSNPN and SVGIG (reference sequence).

V and J are TRBV20-1 and TRBJ1-2; D might be TRBD1 (6 bases). Trimming shortened V by 1 base and J by 6 bases, and 18 bases separated the two germline ends. This CDR3 comprises 15 residues. The germline gives CDR1 DFQATT, CDR2 SNEGSKA (reference sequence). The CDR3 region has the DNA TGCAGTGCTAGAGCCCGTGACAGGTTACTCCATGGCTACACCTTC. Its protein is CSARARDRLLHGYTF.

The chain couples TRBV7-3 to TRBJ2-7, with 7 bases that match TRBD2. The CDR3 length is 13 residues. CDR1 is SGHTA and CDR2 is FQGTGA in the germline V gene. Trimming took 6 bases from V and 3 from J; bases not matched to a gene: 5. The CDR3 sequence is CASRRLANYEQYF. For the CDR3, the DNA is TGTGCCAGCAGACGACTAGCAAACTACGAGCAGTACTTC.

This clonotype was picked up many times. The chain recombines TRBV6-8 with TRBJ2-1; the D gene could be TRBD1 or TRBD2 (5 bases each). Germline V gene lookup returns CDR1 MNHGY and CDR2 SAAAGT. Trimming cost V 6 bases and J 0 bases, with 21 bases left between them. The CDR3 runs to 18 residues. The CDR3 protein is CASRPGTVITHSYNEQFF. The CDR3, as DNA: TGTGCCAGCAGACCCGGGACGGTGATAACCCACTCCTACAATGAGCAGTTCTTC.

This clonotype was recorded many times. V is TRBV28 and J is TRBJ1-1; D gene ambiguous. V lost 5 bases, J lost 9 bases, and 13 bases lay in between. The CDR3 contains 12 residues. From germline, CDR1 is MDHEN and CDR2 SYDVKM. The CDR3 DNA sequence: TGTGCCAGCAGTCCCGATGGGAGACAAGCTTTCTTT. Translating it yields CASSPDGRQAFF.

This clonotype was seen ten or more times. The chain joins TRBV20-1 to TRBJ2-3, with D perhaps matching TRBD1 or TRBD2 (7 bases each). This CDR3 spans 16 amino acids. The germline V and J ends were trimmed by 6 bases and 7 bases, with 26 bases remaining between them. Germline lookup yields CDR1 DFQATT and CDR2 SNEGSKA (reference sequence). CDR3: CSADKGQGGGRNTQYF. As DNA, the CDR3 is TGCAGTGCCGACAAAGGGCAGGGGGGGGGTCGGAATACGCAGTATTTT.

This chain uses TRBV4-2 with TRBJ2-1, with 10 bases aligning to TRBD2. Germline loops: CDR1 LGHNA, CDR2 YNFKEQ. The CDR3 contains 15 residues. V lost 6 bases to trimming and J lost 7 bases; unmatched junction nucleotides: 9. CDR3 residues: CASRAGGRLGNEQFF. The CDR3 nucleotides are TGTGCCAGCAGAGCGGGGGGGCGGCTAGGTAATGAGCAGTTCTTC.

The rearrangement joins TRBV7-2 to TRBJ2-3; 10 bases map to TRBD2. The CDR3 has 17 residues. The V gene end was trimmed by 3 bases and the J gene end by 1 base; junction bases not matched to a gene: 7. Germline loops: CDR1 SGHTA, CDR2 FQGNSA. The DNA of the CDR3 is TGTGCCAGCAGCTTCGGGGGGACTAGCGCTGGCACAGATACGCAGTATTTT. It codes for CASSFGGTSAGTDTQYF.

This clonotype was counted many times. J is TRBJ1-1 and V is TRBV12-3 or TRBV12-4; TRBD1 might be the D (5 bases). Trimming took off 8 bases at V and 4 bases at J, with 14 bases between the two ends. The CDR3 extends over 13 amino acids. The DNA of the CDR3 is TGTGCCAGCCGCCCGACAGAGCGCACTGAAGCTTTCTTT. This sequence encodes CASRPTERTEAFF.